These T cell receptor beta chains were read from a single sample in a study of Ad26.COV2.S vaccination and SARS-CoV-2 variants. Clones were read by immunoSEQ multiplex PCR, and TCRdb kept only the in-frame ones, dropping some. The table has 300,000 to 450,000 clones, 92% seen once; the top ten hold under 4%. The sequencing used peripheral blood, collected after recovery from COVID-19. These receptors all come from a human donor who had recovered from COVID-19. The CDR3 runs from the conserved cysteine through the conserved F or W. A D gene is named only where the DNA matches it firmly. Clone size is stated in some rows and not others, as once, few, many or a class when expanded.

D	V	size	J	CDR3	DNA
NA	TRBV7-8	NA	TRBJ1-1	CASSLVRDTEAFF	TGTGCCAGCAGCTTAGTTAGGGACACTGAAGCTTTCTTT
TRBD2	TRBV5-1	NA	TRBJ2-7	CASSLVTSGASYEQYF	TGCGCCAGCAGCTTGGTCACTAGCGGGGCGTCCTACGAGCAGTACTTC
NA	TRBV19	NA	TRBJ2-5	CASSIEWQGPQETQYF	TGTGCCAGTAGTATAGAATGGCAGGGACCCCAAGAGACCCAGTACTTC
NA	TRBV18	NA	TRBJ1-2	CASSPQGRGAF	TGTGCCAGCTCCCCGCAGGGGAGGGGAGCCTTC
NA	TRBV5-1	once	TRBJ2-7	CASSLGGDYYEQYF	TGCGCCAGCAGCTTAGGGGGGGACTACTACGAGCAGTACTTC
NA	TRBV9	NA	TRBJ1-6	CASSLLPGTDNSPLHF	TGTGCCAGCAGCTTACTACCCGGGACCGATAATTCACCCCTCCACTTT
TRBD1	TRBV25-1	NA	TRBJ2-7	CASEIRTGGSYEQYF	TGTGCCAGCGAGATCCGGACAGGGGGCTCCTACGAGCAGTACTTC
NA	TRBV3-1/TRBV3-2	NA	TRBJ1-1	CASSPLHDWGQDEAFF	TGTGCCAGCAGCCCCTTACATGATTGGGGGCAGGATGAAGCTTTCTTT
NA	TRBV6-1	NA	TRBJ1-5	CASSEPGQPQHF	TGTGCCAGCAGTGAACCGGGTCAGCCCCAGCATTTT
TRBD1	TRBV29-1	NA	TRBJ2-2	CSVLGQGFPTGELFF	TGCAGCGTCCTGGGACAGGGTTTTCCCACCGGGGAGCTGTTTTTT
NA	TRBV19	NA	TRBJ1-2	CASTSLGRYGYTF	TGTGCCAGTACTAGCCTCGGACGGTATGGCTACACCTTC
NA	TRBV18	NA	TRBJ1-5	CASSPEVRAGQPQHF	TGTGCCAGCTCACCCGAGGTAAGGGCGGGTCAGCCCCAGCATTTT
TRBD2	TRBV7-2	NA	TRBJ2-5	CASSLEAAGHRTQYF	TGTGCCAGCAGCTTAGAAGCAGCGGGGCATCGGACCCAGTACTTC
TRBD2	TRBV2	NA	TRBJ2-7	CASISGGAYEQYF	TGTGCCAGCATTAGCGGGGGGGCTTACGAGCAGTACTTC
NA	TRBV19	once	TRBJ2-1	CASSIGSGNQQFF	TGTGCCAGTAGTATAGGTTCGGGGAATCAGCAGTTCTTC
NA	TRBV11-3	NA	TRBJ2-5	CASSLGGRAQETQYF	TGTGCCAGCAGCTTAGGAGGCAGGGCACAAGAGACCCAGTACTTC
NA	TRBV10-2	NA	TRBJ2-7	CASSERVGYEQYF	TGCGCCAGCAGTGAGAGGGTGGGGTACGAGCAGTACTTC
NA	TRBV5-4	NA	TRBJ1-4	CASSLYQAEKLFF	TGTGCCAGCAGCTTGTATCAGGCTGAAAAACTGTTTTTT
NA	TRBV7-2	NA	TRBJ1-1	CASSSVYTEAFF	TGTGCCAGCAGCTCCGTTTACACTGAAGCTTTCTTT
TRBD2	TRBV9	NA	TRBJ2-3	CASSAGLAGETQYF	TGTGCCAGCAGCGCAGGACTAGCGGGGGAAACGCAGTATTTT
NA	TRBV7-9	NA	TRBJ2-6	CASSLAGHSSGANVLTF	TGTGCCAGCAGCTTAGCAGGACACAGCTCTGGGGCCAACGTCCTGACTTTC
NA	TRBV9	NA	TRBJ2-1	CASSAEGVSSYNEQFF	TGTGCCAGCAGCGCGGAGGGGGTAAGCTCCTACAATGAGCAGTTCTTC
NA	TRBV4-2	NA	TRBJ1-2	CASSQADYGYTF	TGTGCCAGCAGCCAAGCTGACTATGGCTACACCTTC
NA	TRBV5-6	NA	TRBJ2-1	CASSLDRAYNEQFF	TGTGCCAGCAGCTTGGACAGGGCATACAATGAGCAGTTCTTC
NA	TRBV20-1	NA	TRBJ1-3	CGTHSGNTIYF	TGCGGGACCCACTCTGGAAACACCATATATTTT
NA	TRBV4-1	NA	TRBJ2-2	CASSLGGGPTGELFF	TGCGCCAGCAGCCTGGGAGGGGGACCCACCGGGGAGCTGTTTTTT
NA	TRBV2	few	TRBJ1-2	CASGLGLTYGYTF	TGTGCCAGCGGTCTTGGGCTGACCTATGGCTACACCTTC
NA	TRBV5-1	NA	TRBJ2-3	CASSLFPSTDTQYF	TGCGCCAGCAGCTTGTTTCCAAGCACAGATACGCAGTATTTT
NA	TRBV5-6	NA	TRBJ1-1	CASSRVGLGGEAFF	TGTGCCAGCAGCCGGGTGGGGCTCGGGGGTGAAGCTTTCTTT
TRBD1	TRBV6-1	few	TRBJ1-2	CASSEARGLGYGYTF	TGTGCCAGCAGCGAAGCCAGGGGGCTGGGGTATGGCTACACCTTC
NA	TRBV5-6	NA	TRBJ2-1	CASSAGLNEQFF	TGTGCCAGCAGCGCGGGACTCAATGAGCAGTTCTTC
NA	TRBV29-1	once	TRBJ2-7	CSVGGPGVVDEQYF	TGCAGCGTTGGGGGGCCGGGGGTGGTAGACGAGCAGTACTTC
NA	TRBV24-1	NA	TRBJ2-2	CATSDPRGGINTGELFF	TGTGCCACCAGTGATCCACGAGGGGGGATCAACACCGGGGAGCTGTTTTTT
TRBD2	TRBV6-2/TRBV6-3	once	TRBJ2-5	CASSYFLTSGVQETQYF	TGTGCCAGCAGTTATTTTTTGACTAGCGGGGTACAAGAGACCCAGTACTTC
NA	TRBV5-1	once	TRBJ2-5	CASMVSDQETQYF	TGCGCCAGCATGGTTAGCGACCAGGAGACCCAGTACTTC
NA	TRBV19	NA	TRBJ1-1	CASSPLGGGHTEAFF	TGTGCCAGTAGTCCGCTCGGGGGGGGGCACACTGAAGCTTTCTTT
NA	TRBV2	NA	TRBJ1-5	CASSGGGNGNQPQHF	TGTGCCAGCAGTGGGGGAGGAAACGGCAATCAGCCCCAGCATTTT
TRBD2	TRBV5-1	NA	TRBJ2-7	CASRSRLAGEYEQYF	TGCGCCAGCAGAAGTCGACTAGCGGGGGAATACGAGCAGTACTTC
NA	TRBV7-9	NA	TRBJ2-1	CASSLVGRPPYNEQFF	TGTGCCAGCAGCTTAGTGGGCAGGCCCCCCTACAATGAGCAGTTCTTC
NA	TRBV5-4	NA	TRBJ2-2	CASSLRRGTNTGELFF	TGTGCCAGCAGCTTAAGACGGGGAACGAACACCGGGGAGCTGTTTTTT